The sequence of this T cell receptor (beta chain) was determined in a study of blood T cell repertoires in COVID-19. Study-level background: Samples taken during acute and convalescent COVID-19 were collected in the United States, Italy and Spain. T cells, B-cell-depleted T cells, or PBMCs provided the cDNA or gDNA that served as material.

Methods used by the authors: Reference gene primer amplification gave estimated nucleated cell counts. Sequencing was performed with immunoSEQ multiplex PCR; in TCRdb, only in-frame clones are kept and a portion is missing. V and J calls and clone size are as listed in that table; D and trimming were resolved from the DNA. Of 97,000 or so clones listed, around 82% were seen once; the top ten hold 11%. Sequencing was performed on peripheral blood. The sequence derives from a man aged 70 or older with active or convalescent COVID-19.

The CDR3 DNA reads as TGTGCCAGCAAAGGGACTAGCGCGTCCAAAAACATTCAGTACTTC. This codes for CASKGTSASKNIQYF. This sequence joins TRBV19 and TRBJ2-4, with TRBD2 identical over 10 bases. V lost 9 bases and J lost 2; bases outside the gene matches: 7. The CDR3 extends over 15 amino acids. Germline CDR1 and CDR2: LNHDA and SQIVND (reference sequence). The full variable domain, in which reference TRBV19 and TRBJ2-4 provide the parts outside the CDR3, is DGGITQSPKYLFRKEGQNVTLSCEQNLNHDAMYWYRQDPGQGLRLIYYSQIVNDFQKGDIAEGYSVSREKKESFPLTVTSAQKNPTAFYLCASKGTSASKNIQYFGAGTRLSVL.